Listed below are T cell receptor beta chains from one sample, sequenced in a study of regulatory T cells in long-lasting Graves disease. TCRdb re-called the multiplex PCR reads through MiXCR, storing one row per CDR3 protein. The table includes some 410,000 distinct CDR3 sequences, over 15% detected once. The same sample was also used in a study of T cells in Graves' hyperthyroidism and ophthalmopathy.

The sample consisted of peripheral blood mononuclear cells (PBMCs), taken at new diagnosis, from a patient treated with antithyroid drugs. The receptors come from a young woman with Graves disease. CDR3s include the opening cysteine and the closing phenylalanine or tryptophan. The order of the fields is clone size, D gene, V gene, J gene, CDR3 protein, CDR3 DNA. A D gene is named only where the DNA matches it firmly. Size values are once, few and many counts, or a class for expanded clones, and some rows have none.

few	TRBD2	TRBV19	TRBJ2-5	CASSSVGLVETQYF	TGTGCCAGTAGTTCGGTAGGACTAGTAGAGACCCAGTACTTC
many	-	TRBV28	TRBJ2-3	CASRLPSGTDTQYF	TGTGCCAGCAGACTCCCGTCGGGGACAGATACGCAGTATTTT
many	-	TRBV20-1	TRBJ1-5	CSAEGVADYYSNQPQHF	TGCAGTGCTGAGGGGGTGGCAGACTATTATAGCAATCAGCCCCAGCATTTT
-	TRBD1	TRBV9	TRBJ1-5	CASSAANGQGNQPQHF	TGTGCCAGCAGCGCCGCCAACGGACAGGGGAATCAGCCCCAGCATTTT
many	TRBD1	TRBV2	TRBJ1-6	CASSGQGNSPLHF	TGTGCCAGCAGCGGACAGGGGAATTCACCCCTCCACTTT
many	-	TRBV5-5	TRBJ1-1	CASSLAEGEAFF	TGTGCCAGCAGCTTGGCCGAAGGTGAAGCTTTCTTT
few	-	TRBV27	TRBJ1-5	CASSPRTLSNQPQHF	TGTGCCAGCAGCCCTAGGACACTTAGCAATCAGCCCCAGCATTTT
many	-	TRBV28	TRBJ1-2	CASSPPPLGRVWGYTF	TGTGCCAGCAGTCCGCCCCCCCTAGGGAGGGTCTGGGGCTACACCTTC
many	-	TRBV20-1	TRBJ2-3	CSARGGQNTDTQYF	TGCAGTGCTAGAGGGGGGCAGAACACAGATACGCAGTATTTT
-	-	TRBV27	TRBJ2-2	CASSPLWADDSNTGELFF	TGTGCCAGCAGTCCGCTCTGGGCAGATGACTCGAACACCGGGGAGCTGTTTTTT
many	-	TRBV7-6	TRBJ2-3	CASSLEIGFTDTQYF	TGTGCCAGCAGCTTAGAAATTGGTTTCACAGATACGCAGTATTTT
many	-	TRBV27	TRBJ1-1	CASRSTGYTEAFF	TGTGCCAGCAGAAGCACAGGGTACACTGAAGCTTTCTTT
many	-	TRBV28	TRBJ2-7	CASRYLSSYEQYF	TGTGCCAGCAGGTACTTGAGCTCCTACGAGCAGTACTTC